The 30 T cell receptor beta chains below were found in one sample sequenced in a study of T cell responses to AZD1222 COVID-19 vaccine. Assay used: immunoSEQ multiplex PCR; TCRdb lists only in-frame clones, some missing. The top ten clones hold 3.1% of a sample with about 110,000 clones, approximately 89% of them seen once. This sample comprised peripheral blood, obtained on day 0 of MenACWY control vaccination. The receptors derive from an adult in good health.

This clone appeared a single time. This chain joins TRBV24-1 and TRBJ2-1; maybe TRBD1 (5 bases). In germline, CDR1 is KGHDR, CDR2 SFDVKD. The length of the CDR3 is 12 residues. V lost 5 bases and J 12 bases, leaving 13 bases between the germline ends. This CDR3 reads CATSADSKGQFF. CDR3 DNA: TGTGCCACCAGTGCCGACAGCAAGGGGCAGTTCTTC.

V usage is TRBV7-2 and J usage is TRBJ1-2; maybe TRBD1 (5 bases). Germline CDR1 and CDR2: SGHTA and FQGNSA. This CDR3 region has 14 residues. The V end lost 5 bases, the J end lost 2 bases, and 12 bases lay between the germline ends. The CDR3 sequence: CASSRDSQNYGYTF. The DNA for the CDR3 is TGTGCCAGCAGCCGGGACTCCCAAAACTATGGCTACACCTTC.

The chain uses TRBV9 and TRBJ1-2; 10 bases are shared with TRBD1. Germline CDR1 SGDLS, CDR2 YYNGEE. The length of the CDR3 is 17 residues. V gave up 0 bases and J gave up 8 bases; unmatched junction bases: 13. The CDR3 nucleotides read TGTGCCAGCAGCGTAGAAGACAGGGGGCCCCCGGAGAGGGGCTACACCTTC. Residues: CASSVEDRGPPERGYTF. The whole variable domain, remainder taken from reference TRBV9 and TRBJ1-2, is DSGVTQTPKHLITATGQRVTLRCSPRSGDLSVYWYQQSLDQGLQFLIQYYNGEERAKGNILERFSAQQFPDLHSELNLSSLELGDSALYFCASSVEDRGPPERGYTFGSGTRLTVV.

The chain combines TRBV20-1 with TRBJ1-1, with D unclear. Germline values: CDR1 DFQATT, CDR2 SNEGSKA (reference sequence). The ends were cut back, 4 bases at V and 1 base at J, with 4 bases in the middle. The CDR3 runs 11 residues. The CDR3 sequence is CSANGNTEAFF. The CDR3 DNA sequence: TGCAGTGCTAACGGGAACACTGAAGCTTTCTTT.

The rearrangement joins TRBV19 to TRBJ1-3; unclear D gene. V was cut by 3 bases and J by 4 bases, with 10 bases left in between. The CDR3 has 14 amino acids. Germline CDR1 LNHDA, CDR2 SQIVND (reference sequence). The CDR3 loop is CASSIGFMGNTIYF. The CDR3 region has the DNA TGTGCCAGTAGTATCGGGTTCATGGGAAACACCATATATTTT.

This clone was detected once. This chain joins TRBV7-8 and TRBJ1-3; D gene unclear. The CDR3 loop spans 16 amino acids. Germline V gene lookup returns CDR1 SGHVS and CDR2 FQNEAQ. Trimming cost V 5 bases and J 0 bases, with 14 bases left between them. In DNA form, the CDR3 reads TGTGCCAGCAGCCCCTCAGGACGGAACTCTGGAAACACCATATATTTT. Residues: CASSPSGRNSGNTIYF.

This chain links TRBV5-1 with TRBJ2-2, with D possibly TRBD2 on 5 matching bases. CDR1 is SGHRS, CDR2 YFSETQ, per germline. The CDR3 totals 15 residues. The V end was cut by 0 bases, the J end by 1 base, with 7 bases between. The CDR3 DNA reads as TGCGCCAGCAGCTTGGCGGGGATGAACACCGGGGAGCTGTTTTTT. This translates into CASSLAGMNTGELFF.

V gene TRBV9 combines with J gene TRBJ1-2, with 9 bases identical to TRBD1. CDR3 length: 17 residues. Germline values: CDR1 SGDLS, CDR2 YYNGEE. The junction had 13 bases not matched to a gene; V was cut back by 3 bases and J by 4 bases. CDR3 sequence (DNA): TGTGCCAGCAGCGCCGTTGGGGAACAGGGGGCCCCCTATGGCTACACCTTC. It is translated as CASSAVGEQGAPYGYTF.

This clone was seen once. This chain joins TRBV4-2 and TRBJ1-1, with unresolved D. V was trimmed by 1 base and J by 3 bases, leaving 18 bases between them. The CDR3 extends over 17 amino acids. The germline CDR1 and CDR2 sequences are LGHNA and YNFKEQ. This CDR3 reads CASSQGSAWVGHTEAFF. The CDR3 DNA reads TGTGCCAGCAGCCAAGGCTCGGCTTGGGTAGGACACACTGAAGCTTTCTTT.

The chain has TRBV7-6 and TRBJ2-7; D is unclear. The V gene's germline CDR1 is SGHVS and CDR2 FNYEAQ. The V gene lost 1 base and the J gene lost 6 bases, with 13 bases spanning the gap. This CDR3 is built from 14 residues. CDR3 nucleotides: TGTGCCAGCAGCTTAGTACAGCGACCCCGCGAGCAGTACTTC. Translation gives CASSLVQRPREQYF.

The chain joins TRBV7-2 to TRBJ1-1, with 7 bases identical to TRBD1. Germline lookup yields CDR1 SGHTA and CDR2 FQGNSA. This CDR3 spans 15 amino acids. V lost 5 bases to trimming and J lost 10 bases; unmatched junction nucleotides: 16. The CDR3 loop is CASSPRRGRHLGAFF. The CDR3 nucleotides read TGTGCCAGCAGCCCTCGGAGGGGGCGCCACCTTGGAGCTTTCTTT. Full variable domain (remainder filled in from reference TRBV7-2 and TRBJ1-1): GAGVSQSPSNKVTEKGKDVELRCDPISGHTALYWYRQSLGQGLEFLIYFQGNSAPDKSGLPSDRFSAERTGGSVSTLTIQRTQQEDSAVYLCASSPRRGRHLGAFFGQGTRLTVV.

In its sample, this clone was seen once. The chain employs TRBV29-1 and TRBJ2-5, with D maybe TRBD1 (6 bases). CDR3 length: 14 residues. CDR1 is SQVTM and CDR2 is ANQGSEA in the germline V gene. V gave up 3 bases and J gave up 4 bases, with 15 bases separating them. The CDR3 protein is CSVDRTALGETQYF. In DNA form, the CDR3 reads TGCAGCGTTGATCGGACAGCCCTAGGAGAGACCCAGTACTTC.

This rearrangement joins TRBV6-5 to TRBJ1-1; D remains ambiguous. This CDR3 is built from 12 residues. Trimming removed 0 bases from V and 11 bases from J, with 10 bases in between. Per germline, CDR1 MNHEY and CDR2 SVGAGI. Here the CDR3 DNA reads TGTGCCAGCAGTTACTCGATGGTGTGGGCTTTCTTT. It encodes CASSYSMVWAFF.

This chain uses TRBV5-1 with TRBJ2-3, with D tentatively TRBD2 (5 bases). Germline lookup yields CDR1 SGHRS and CDR2 YFSETQ. The length of the CDR3 is 14 residues. The V end lost 4 bases, the J end lost 0 bases, and 9 bases lay between the germline ends. The CDR3 sequence is CASSPGFSTDTQYF. The CDR3 DNA follows: TGCGCCAGCAGCCCGGGGTTTAGCACAGATACGCAGTATTTT.

This rearrangement joins TRBV6-2 or TRBV6-3 to TRBJ2-1, with D maybe TRBD2 (6 bases). Germline assignment: CDR1 MNHEY and CDR2 SVGEGT. The CDR3 contains 15 residues. With 1 base removed from V and 7 bases from J, the gap between germline ends came to 14 bases. CDR3 residues: CASSYLTSIANEQFF. CDR3 bases: TGTGCCAGCAGTTACTTAACTAGCATCGCGAATGAGCAGTTCTTC.

The chain couples TRBV3-1 (or the pseudogene TRBV3-2) to TRBJ1-2; no reliable D call. The CDR3 spans 17 residues. Trimming pared 0 bases from V and 8 bases from J, leaving 22 bases between. Germline V gene data show CDR1 as LGHDT and CDR2 as YNNKEL (reference sequence). The CDR3 protein is CASSQERNSLTSGGYTF. CDR3 nucleotides: TGTGCCAGCAGCCAAGAGAGGAACAGCCTAACCTCCGGCGGCTACACCTTC.

This chain connects TRBV5-1 to TRBJ1-2; tentative D call: TRBD1 (5 bases). CDR1 is SGHRS and CDR2 is YFSETQ in the germline V gene. V was trimmed by 4 bases and J by 4 bases, leaving 17 bases between them. The CDR3 sequence is 15 residues long. In nucleotides, the CDR3 is TGCGCCAGCAGCCCGGACACCCTATCTGGCTATGGCTACACCTTC. It specifies CASSPDTLSGYGYTF.

The rearrangement uses TRBV5-1 and TRBJ1-6; D may be TRBD1 (5 bases). Germline CDR1 is SGHRS and CDR2 is YFSETQ. CDR3 length: 14 residues. V lost 6 bases to trimming and J lost 5 bases, with 12 bases between them. The CDR3 nucleotides are TGCGCCAGCATGGGGCAGGCAAATAATTCACCCCTCCACTTT. This translates into CASMGQANNSPLHF.

In regard to this clone: This sample also contains other DNA sequences that code for the same CDR3. The chain combines TRBV28 with TRBJ2-7, with TRBD1 identical over 9 bases. V lost 4 bases and J lost 3; bases outside the gene matches: 7. The CDR3 totals 15 residues. Germline V CDR1 and CDR2: MDHEN, SYDVKM. The CDR3 nucleotides are TGTGCCAGCAGTTCCCCCGGGACAGGGAACTACGAGCAGTACTTC. Its translation: CASSSPGTGNYEQYF.

The chain employs TRBV6-2 or TRBV6-3 and TRBJ1-5; D ambiguous. Germline V gives CDR1 MNHEY, CDR2 SVGEGT. The CDR3 contains 12 residues. V gave up 0 bases and J gave up 9 bases, with 6 bases separating them. The DNA for the CDR3 is TGTGCCAGCAGTTACTCTCGGGGGCCCCAGCATTTT. Translated: CASSYSRGPQHF.

Here the CDR3 DNA reads TGCGCCAGCAGCCGAACCATGGCTCTGAACGCTTTACCTGAAAAACTGTTTTTT. This gives the protein CASSRTMALNALPEKLFF. The chain combines TRBV4-1 with TRBJ1-4; D gene unclear. The CDR3 runs to 18 residues. The V gene's germline CDR1 is MGHRA and CDR2 YSYEKL. V lost 4 bases and J lost 7, with 25 bases in between.

The chain has TRBV2 and TRBJ2-2; 9 bases fit TRBD1. The CDR3 is 13 amino acids. CDR1 and CDR2 (germline): SNHLY, FYNNEI. J gave up 2 bases and V 10 bases, and 2 bases lay outside the gene matches. CDR3 bases: TGTGCCAAAACAGGGGGCAACACCGGGGAGCTGTTTTTT. This sequence encodes CAKTGGNTGELFF.

The V and J genes are TRBV5-4 and TRBJ1-3; D is uncertain. There are 13 residues in the CDR3. Germline assignment: CDR1 SGHNT and CDR2 YYREEE (reference sequence). Trimming shortened V by 2 bases and J by 0 bases, and 3 bases separated the two germline ends. The CDR3 is CASSLPSGNTIYF. Here the CDR3 DNA reads TGTGCCAGCAGCTTACCCTCTGGAAACACCATATATTTT. The variable domain in full, with the rest retrieved from reference TRBV5-4 and TRBJ1-3, is ETGVTQSPTHLIKTRGQQVTLRCSSQSGHNTVSWYQQALGQGPQFIFQYYREEENGRGNFPPRFSGLQFPNYSSELNVNALELDDSALYLCASSLPSGNTIYFGEGSWLTVV.

The chain is built from TRBV4-1 and TRBJ1-1, with D tentatively TRBD1 (6 bases). Per germline, CDR1 MGHRA and CDR2 YSYEKL. Trimming removed 6 bases from V and 1 base from J, with 21 bases in between. This CDR3 is built from 17 residues. The CDR3 DNA is TGCGCCAGCAGTTACCATTCAGGGGATAGAAGGAACACTGAAGCTTTCTTT. Encoded protein: CASSYHSGDRRNTEAFF.

The chain employs TRBV6-2 or TRBV6-3 and TRBJ1-6; TRBD1 might be the D (5 bases). Per germline, CDR1 MNHEY and CDR2 SVGEGT. The CDR3 spans 15 residues. V dropped 5 bases and J dropped 9 bases, with 17 bases sitting between them. The CDR3 coding sequence is TGTGCCAGCAGTGCTGGGATTAGCGGGGGTTCACCCCTCCACTTT. Translation gives CASSAGISGGSPLHF.

This chain links TRBV24-1 with TRBJ2-1, with 12 bases aligning to TRBD2. The CDR3 extends over 19 amino acids. Germline CDR1 and CDR2: KGHDR and SFDVKD. The V segment lost 2 bases and the J segment 2 bases; nucleotides outside the gene matches: 9. This chain's CDR3 is CATSDSPTSGGLTYNEQFF. The CDR3 DNA reads as TGTGCCACCAGTGATTCACCGACTAGCGGGGGCCTAACCTACAATGAGCAGTTCTTC.

This clone has just a few counts. The CDR3 reads CASSSRDRGTGELFF. The CDR3 coding sequence is TGTGCCAGCAGCTCCCGGGACAGGGGCACCGGGGAGCTGTTTTTT. This sequence joins TRBV5-6 and TRBJ2-2; 10 bases map to TRBD1. This CDR3 is 15 amino acids long. With V trimmed by 3 bases and J by 4 bases, 3 bases remained unmatched. The germline CDR1 and CDR2 sequences are SGHDT and YYEEEE.

This clone was recorded a few times. This chain connects TRBV5-4 to TRBJ1-2, with D tentatively TRBD1 (6 bases). CDR1 and CDR2 from the germline V gene are SGHNT and YYREEE (reference sequence). The CDR3 runs 13 residues. V lost 4 bases and J lost 4, with 11 bases in between. The CDR3 loop reads CASSTDSLYGYTF. CDR3 in DNA: TGTGCCAGCAGCACGGACAGCCTCTATGGCTACACCTTC.

The gene calls are TRBV5-4 and TRBJ1-5, with TRBD1 as a possible D gene (5 bases). V gave up 2 bases and J gave up 0 bases, with 9 bases separating them. The CDR3 runs to 15 residues. The germline gives CDR1 SGHNT, CDR2 YYREEE (reference sequence). The chain's CDR3 is CASSFGGDSNQPQHF. The CDR3, as DNA: TGTGCCAGCAGCTTCGGGGGAGATAGCAATCAGCCCCAGCATTTT.

The rearrangement joins TRBV21-1 to TRBJ2-2; the DNA was not compared with TRBD1, the D call given in the table. TRBV21-1 is classified as a pseudogene. The CDR3 is 15 amino acids. The CDR3 DNA reads TGTGCCAGCAGCATCCTCAGGGGGCCTGTCGGGGAGCTGTTTTTT. This translates into CASSILRGPVGELFF.